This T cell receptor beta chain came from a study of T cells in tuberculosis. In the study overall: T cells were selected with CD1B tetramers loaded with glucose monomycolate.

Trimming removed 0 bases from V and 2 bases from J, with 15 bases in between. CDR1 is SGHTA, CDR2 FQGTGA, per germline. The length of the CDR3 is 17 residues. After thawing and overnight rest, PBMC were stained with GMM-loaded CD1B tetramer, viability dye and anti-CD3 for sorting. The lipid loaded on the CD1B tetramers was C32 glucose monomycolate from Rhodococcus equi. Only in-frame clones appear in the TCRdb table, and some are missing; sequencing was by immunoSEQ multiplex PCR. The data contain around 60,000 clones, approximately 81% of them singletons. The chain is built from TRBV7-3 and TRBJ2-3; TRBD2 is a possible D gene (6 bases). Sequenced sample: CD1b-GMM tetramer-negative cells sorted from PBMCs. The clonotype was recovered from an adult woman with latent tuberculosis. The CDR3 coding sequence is TGTGCCAGCAGCTTAACCCCGAGGGCGGGGACCACAGATACGCAGTATTTT. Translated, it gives CASSLTPRAGTTDTQYF.